These 29 T cell receptor beta chains originate from one sample sequenced in a study of T cell changes during pregnancy in multiple sclerosis (dated by TCRdb to the late 2010s). The library was made by the immunoSEQ multiplex PCR assay. TCRdb took this table from immuneACCESS and kept in-frame rearrangements with V and J called. Such tables lack part of the clones; where checked against another copy, unresolved V genes explain under half of the gap, and the rest is unexplained. The sample has fewer than 45,000 clones on record, roughly 91% of them singletons. Of the sample, 0.6% to 0.75% falls within the top ten clones. The material was CD4+ T cells from peripheral blood mononuclear cells, obtained in the third trimester of pregnancy. The receptors originated from a female donor with multiple sclerosis, enrolled in a pregnancy study.

The gene calls are TRBV30 and TRBJ1-5, with D tentatively TRBD1 (5 bases). From germline, CDR1 is GTSNPN and CDR2 SVGIG (reference sequence). The CDR3 is made up of 12 amino acids. Trimming removed 8 bases from V and 4 bases from J, with 12 bases in between. The CDR3 nucleotides read TGTGCCCAAGGGGCGGGAAATCAGCCCCAGCATTTT. Residues: CAQGAGNQPQHF.

The gene calls are TRBV11-2 and TRBJ1-1, with D unclear. CDR3 size: 12 residues. CDR1 is SGHAT and CDR2 is FQNNGV in the germline V gene. Trimming shortened V by 7 bases and J by 4 bases, and 10 bases separated the two germline ends. CDR3 nucleotide sequence: TGTGCCAGCACCGGCGGGAGCACTGAAGCTTTCTTT. This gives the protein CASTGGSTEAFF.

J is TRBJ1-1 and V is TRBV4-3; no firm D call. Trimming stripped 5 bases from V and 0 bases from J, with 10 bases between. From germline, CDR1 is LGHNA and CDR2 YSLEER. This CDR3 region has 14 residues. This chain's CDR3 is CASSVQTLNTEAFF. The CDR3 coding sequence is TGCGCCAGCAGCGTACAGACCCTGAACACTGAAGCTTTCTTT.

This clone was counted a single time. The chain recombines TRBV6-1 with TRBJ1-4, with 8 nucleotides matching TRBD1. This CDR3 has 15 residues. V shed 6 bases, J shed 4 bases, and the junction held 7 bases outside the gene matches. Germline CDR1 reads MNHNS; CDR2 reads SASEGT. The CDR3 DNA is TGTGCCAGCAGCCCCTCGACAGGGGTTAATGAAAAACTGTTTTTT. Protein: CASSPSTGVNEKLFF.

This clone was detected only once. The V call is TRBV6-1, the J call TRBJ2-7; TRBD2 matches 11 bases. This CDR3 has 15 residues. J was trimmed by 2 bases and V by 4 bases; bases with no gene match: 4. Germline assignment: CDR1 MNHNS and CDR2 SASEGT. The CDR3 nucleotides are TGTGCCAGCAGTGTCACTAGCGGGAGCCCCTACGAGCAGTACTTC. It encodes CASSVTSGSPYEQYF.

The chain joins TRBV5-4 to TRBJ1-2; D is unclear. This CDR3 is built from 13 residues. With 5 bases removed from V and 4 bases from J, the gap between germline ends came to 12 bases. Germline CDR1 SGHNT, CDR2 YYREEE (reference sequence). DNA for the CDR3: TGTGCCAGCAGTTCGGGAGGAGTCTATGGCTACACCTTC. As protein: CASSSGGVYGYTF.

The V gene is TRBV4-1, the J gene TRBJ1-3; D unclear. Trimming took 0 bases from V and 4 from J, leaving 16 bases between them. Germline V gene data show CDR1 as MGHRA and CDR2 as YSYEKL. The CDR3 loop spans 17 amino acids. This CDR3 is CASSQEGGLTRGNTIYF. Here the CDR3 DNA reads TGCGCCAGCAGCCAAGAAGGAGGGCTGACGCGCGGAAACACCATATATTTT.

A few counts support this clone. V usage is TRBV21-1 and J usage is TRBJ1-5. TRBV21-1 is marked as a pseudogene. The CDR3 runs to 11 residues. The CDR3 here is CASTWSQPQHF. The CDR3 DNA reads as TGTGCCAGCACCTGGAGTCAGCCCCAGCATTTT.

The chain carries TRBV7-8 and TRBJ2-7; D is perhaps TRBD2 (5 bases). Trimming pared 1 base from V and 3 bases from J, leaving 10 bases between. The CDR3 spans 14 residues. Germline V gene sequence: CDR1 SGHVS, CDR2 FQNEAQ. CDR3 sequence (DNA): TGTGCCAGCAGCTTAGTACCGGGGAACTACGAGCAGTACTTC. Its translation is CASSLVPGNYEQYF.

The chain joins TRBV7-6 to TRBJ1-5; TRBD1 matches at 7 bases. This CDR3 has 17 residues. Germline V gene data show CDR1 as SGHVS and CDR2 as FNYEAQ. The J segment lost 2 bases and the V segment lost 2 bases, leaving 9 bases of the junction unmatched. CDR3 sequence: CASSLFPTGLRNQPQHF. CDR3 nucleotides: TGTGCCAGCAGCTTATTTCCGACAGGGCTGCGCAATCAGCCCCAGCATTTT.

The CDR3 reads CASSVAGVLPWGTDTQYF. The CDR3 coding sequence is TGTGCCAGCAGCGTAGCGGGGGTCCTTCCGTGGGGCACAGATACGCAGTATTTT. The chain uses TRBV9 and TRBJ2-3; a weak D match, TRBD2 (6 bases). This CDR3 comprises 18 residues. The germline gives CDR1 SGDLS, CDR2 YYNGEE. V lost 0 bases to trimming and J lost 1 base, with 18 bases between them.

Only a few counts were recorded for this clone. DNA for the CDR3: TGCGCCAGCAGCAACGAATTCGGGACAGGGGATAATTCACCCCTCCACTTT. Translation: CASSNEFGTGDNSPLHF. The chain joins TRBV5-1 to TRBJ1-6, with 10 positions matching TRBD1. The J segment lost 5 bases and the V segment lost 4 bases, leaving 9 bases of the junction unmatched. The V gene's germline CDR1 is SGHRS and CDR2 YFSETQ. The CDR3 totals 17 residues.

The rearrangement joins TRBV27 to TRBJ1-5; tentatively, D is TRBD1 (5 bases). Germline values: CDR1 MNHEY, CDR2 SMNVEV (reference sequence). CDR3 length: 15 residues. Trimming took 6 bases from V and 4 from J, leaving 16 bases between them. The CDR3: CASRQLDTPNQPQHF. DNA for the CDR3: TGTGCCAGCAGGCAACTGGACACTCCTAATCAGCCCCAGCATTTT.

This clone came up a few times. The rearrangement uses TRBV7-9 and TRBJ2-7, with 12 bases matching TRBD2. The CDR3 has 16 amino acids. Per the germline V gene, CDR1 is SEHNR and CDR2 is FQNEAQ (reference sequence). J was trimmed by 4 bases and V by 4 bases; bases with no gene match: 8. CDR3 coding DNA: TGTGCCAGCAGCTCGACTAGCGGGAGTAGTCGGTACGAGCAGTACTTC. Its translation: CASSSTSGSSRYEQYF.

The rearrangement links TRBV7-8 to TRBJ1-4; D not certain. This CDR3 contains 17 residues. The germline V gene encodes CDR1 SGHVS and CDR2 FQNEAQ. V lost 5 bases, J lost 8 bases, and 24 bases lay in between. The CDR3 nucleotides read TGTGCCAGCAGCCTCGGTCCACTTGCTAGCGGTGGAGAAAAACTGTTTTTT. Translating gives CASSLGPLASGGEKLFF. The full variable domain, with the rest looked up from reference TRBV7-8 and TRBJ1-4, is GAGVSQSPRYKVAKRGQDVALRCDPISGHVSLFWYQQALGQGPEFLTYFQNEAQLDKSGLPSDRFFAERPEGSVSTLKIQRTQQEDSAVYLCASSLGPLASGGEKLFFGSGTQLSVL.

This rearrangement joins TRBV7-8 to TRBJ1-5, with a weak D call TRBD1 (5 bases). V was cut by 4 bases and J by 5 bases, with 21 bases left in between. This CDR3 is built from 17 residues. Per germline, CDR1 SGHVS and CDR2 FQNEAQ. CDR3 bases: TGTGCCAGCAGCTCCCCCCTATTGGGGCTAGGAGATCAGCCCCAGCATTTT. It encodes CASSSPLLGLGDQPQHF.

V and J are TRBV4-2 and TRBJ2-6; D perhaps matches TRBD1 (6 bases). Trimming removed 2 bases at V and 2 bases at J, with 16 bases between. Per germline, CDR1 LGHNA and CDR2 YNFKEQ. There are 18 residues in the CDR3. The CDR3 is CASSQHLWTETGANVLTF. The CDR3 nucleotides read TGTGCCAGCAGCCAACACCTATGGACAGAAACTGGGGCCAACGTCCTGACTTTC.

V and J are TRBV5-1 and TRBJ2-1; D gene uncertain. Germline V gene lookup returns CDR1 SGHRS and CDR2 YFSETQ. Trimming stripped 0 bases from V and 10 bases from J, with 8 bases between. The CDR3 totals 12 residues. The CDR3 is CASSLAEEEQFF. CDR3 DNA: TGCGCCAGCAGCTTGGCCGAAGAGGAGCAGTTCTTC.

The chain employs TRBV2 and TRBJ2-7; D possibly corresponds to TRBD1 (6 bases). Germline V lookup: CDR1 SNHLY, CDR2 FYNNEI. Between the trimmed V and J ends, which lost 3 bases and 4 bases, there was a span of 13 bases. The CDR3 totals 14 residues. This CDR3 is CASSDQGIPYEQYF. CDR3 sequence (DNA): TGTGCCAGCAGTGACCAGGGGATCCCTTACGAGCAGTACTTC. The complete variable domain, with remaining parts taken from reference TRBV2 and TRBJ2-7, reads EPEVTQTPSHQVTQMGQEVILRCVPISNHLYFYWYRQILGQKVEFLVSFYNNEISEKSEIFDDQFSVERPDGSNFTLKIRSTKLEDSAMYFCASSDQGIPYEQYFGPGTRLTVT.

The chain is built from TRBV7-2 and TRBJ2-5; possibly TRBD2 for D (6 bases). CDR1 and CDR2 (germline): SGHTA, FQGNSA. The ends were cut back, 6 bases at V and 2 bases at J, with 13 bases in the middle. CDR3 length: 14 amino acids. The DNA of the CDR3 is TGTGCCAGCAGAGCTTACAGCGGGCAAGAGACCCAGTACTTC. Amino acid sequence: CASRAYSGQETQYF.

V is TRBV5-1 and J is TRBJ1-2, with TRBD1 matching 8 bases. After removal of 3 bases from V and 8 bases from J, the junction contained 6 bases not matched to a gene. The CDR3 is made up of 13 amino acids. CDR1 SGHRS and CDR2 YFSETQ come from the germline V gene. CDR3 in amino acids: CASSSGTGGGYTF. The CDR3 DNA is TGCGCCAGCAGCTCAGGGACAGGCGGGGGCTACACCTTC.

J is TRBJ1-1 and V is TRBV12-5; TRBD1 is a possible D gene (6 bases). V lost 0 bases and J lost 5, with 19 bases in between. Germline V gene lookup returns CDR1 LGHNT and CDR2 FRNRAP. The length of the CDR3 is 17 residues. The CDR3 sequence: CASGLVLGGARRTEAFF. The CDR3 nucleotides are TGTGCTAGTGGTTTGGTACTTGGGGGGGCGCGAAGGACTGAAGCTTTCTTT.

This rearrangement joins TRBV7-9 to TRBJ2-3, with TRBD2 as a possible D gene (6 bases). The germline gives CDR1 SEHNR, CDR2 FQNEAQ (reference sequence). Trimming stripped 8 bases from V and 1 base from J, with 16 bases between. CDR3 size: 15 residues. The CDR3 DNA follows: TGTGCCAGCGTACCCTCGGGAGACGGCACAGATACGCAGTATTTT. Residues: CASVPSGDGTDTQYF.

The table lists this clone with a count of one. The chain employs TRBV6-1 and TRBJ1-1, with TRBD1 matching 7 bases. V dropped 6 bases and J dropped 1; count of bases not matched to a gene: 5. The CDR3 is 14 amino acids. The germline CDR1 and CDR2 sequences are MNHNS and SASEGT. DNA for the CDR3: TGTGCCAGCAGGGCAACAGGGGAGAACACTGAAGCTTTCTTT. As protein: CASRATGENTEAFF.

This clone was observed a single time. This rearrangement joins TRBV18 to TRBJ1-4; D possibly corresponds to TRBD1 (5 bases). Germline V gives CDR1 KGHSH, CDR2 LQKENI. This CDR3 is built from 12 residues. V was trimmed by 8 bases and J by 6 bases, leaving 10 bases between them. The CDR3 loop is CASGARDEKLFF. Written as DNA, the CDR3 is TGTGCCAGCGGGGCCAGGGATGAAAAACTGTTTTTT.

This clone was observed a single time. V usage is TRBV5-1 and J usage is TRBJ1-4, with TRBD1 as a possible D gene (5 bases). The length of the CDR3 is 15 residues. Trimming removed 1 base from V and 6 bases from J, with 13 bases in between. Germline-derived CDR1 and CDR2 are SGHRS and YFSETQ. CDR3 bases: TGCGCCAGCAGCTTGTCAACAGGCCCCGATGAAAAACTGTTTTTT. Its protein product is CASSLSTGPDEKLFF.

The CDR3 DNA reads TGTGCCAGCAGCCCCGGGACAGGACTTAATTCACCCCTCCACTTT. This encodes CASSPGTGLNSPLHF. The chain carries TRBV6-6 and TRBJ1-6, with TRBD1 identical over 8 bases. The germline CDR1 and CDR2 sequences are MNHNY and SVGAGI (reference sequence). With 6 bases clipped from V and 6 bases from J, the junction kept 7 bases outside the gene matches. There are 15 residues in the CDR3.

For this clone: Sequence at one end of the junction differs from germline and may be a read error. The rearrangement links TRBV7-9 to TRBJ1-1; TRBD1 agrees at 8 bases. Looked up from germline, CDR1 is SEHNR and CDR2 is FQNEAQ (reference sequence). The CDR3 extends over 16 amino acids. The CDR3 here is CASSLATGGGSTEAFF. CDR3 coding DNA: TGTGCCAGCAGCCTAGCAACAGGGGGGGGGAGCACTGAAGCTTTCTTT.

V and J are TRBV15 and TRBJ2-3; D is perhaps TRBD2 (6 bases). The CDR3 consists of 14 residues. Germline loops: CDR1 LNHNV, CDR2 YYDKDF (reference sequence). V gave up 4 bases and J gave up 2 bases, with 10 bases separating them. DNA for the CDR3: TGTGCCACCAGCAACTGGAGGGACACAGATACGCAGTATTTT. Translating it yields CATSNWRDTDTQYF.